One and the same sample provided the 11 T cell receptor beta chains below, sequenced in a study of a mutant IDH1 vaccine in newly diagnosed glioma. These TCRs' antigens remain unknown. Using immunoSEQ multiplex PCR, the repertoire was profiled, and TCRdb retains in-frame clones only, with some absent. The sample records tens of thousands of clones, roughly 82% being singletons. The time point: week 5, during vaccination. All doses held 300 ug of mutant IDH1 20-mer peptide, with topical imiquimod. Sequences were derived from PBMCs, sampled from a glioma patient whose treatment included an IDH1 peptide vaccine. All receptors come from a woman between 18 and 29 years old with glioma. Some clones in this sample may be carry-over from other donors' samples.

This clone has a handful of counts. This chain uses TRBV7-3 with TRBJ2-5; D gene unclear. The germline CDR1 and CDR2 sequences are SGHTA and FQGTGA. V lost 5 bases to trimming and J lost 4 bases, with 14 bases between them. The CDR3 extends over 14 amino acids. CDR3 sequence: CASSRPEVGETQYF. The CDR3 DNA reads as TGTGCCAGCAGCAGGCCGGAAGTGGGAGAGACCCAGTACTTC.

The rearrangement uses TRBV2 and TRBJ1-2; 8 positions match TRBD1. The ends lost 8 bases at V and 2 bases at J; junction bases unmatched: 4. The CDR3 contains 13 residues. CDR1 is SNHLY and CDR2 is FYNNEI in the germline V gene. Here the CDR3 DNA reads TGTGCCAGCGGACAGGGAAGGAACTATGGCTACACCTTC. This encodes CASGQGRNYGYTF. The variable domain in full, completed from reference TRBV2 and TRBJ1-2, reads EPEVTQTPSHQVTQMGQEVILRCVPISNHLYFYWYRQILGQKVEFLVSFYNNEISEKSEIFDDQFSVERPDGSNFTLKIRSTKLEDSAMYFCASGQGRNYGYTFGSGTRLTVV.

This chain joins TRBV14 and TRBJ2-1, with 8 bases that match TRBD1. The J segment lost 1 base and the V segment lost 2 bases, leaving 7 bases of the junction unmatched. This CDR3 region has 17 residues. Germline V lookup: CDR1 SGHDN, CDR2 FVKESK. DNA for the CDR3: TGTGCCAGCAGCCAATCTGGGACAGGAGTTTCCTACAATGAGCAGTTCTTC. Protein sequence: CASSQSGTGVSYNEQFF.

CDR3 nucleotide sequence: TGTGCCACCAGCAGGCCAGACAGGGGTATCGAAAAACTGTTTTTT. This gives the protein CATSRPDRGIEKLFF. This rearrangement joins TRBV15 to TRBJ1-4, with 8 bases that match TRBD1. The trim removed 3 bases at V and 8 bases at J, leaving 8 bases unmatched. The germline gives CDR1 LNHNV, CDR2 YYDKDF (reference sequence). The CDR3 is made up of 15 amino acids.

The V call is TRBV27, the J call TRBJ1-5; D not resolved. Per the germline V gene, CDR1 is MNHEY and CDR2 is SMNVEV (reference sequence). V was trimmed by 7 bases and J by 0 bases, leaving 10 bases between them. The CDR3 spans 14 residues. The CDR3 DNA follows: TGTGCCAGCAATACGGTTTATAGCAATCAGCCCCAGCATTTT. Protein: CASNTVYSNQPQHF.

This chain connects TRBV6-6 to TRBJ1-5; TRBD1 might be the D (6 bases). CDR3 length equals 13 residues. Germline V gene lookup returns CDR1 MNHNY and CDR2 SVGAGI (reference sequence). V lost 6 bases and J 0 bases, leaving 6 bases between the germline ends. The chain's CDR3 is CASRQGSNQPQHF. CDR3 coding DNA: TGTGCCAGCAGACAGGGTAGCAATCAGCCCCAGCATTTT.

This chain connects TRBV13 to TRBJ2-1; 11 bases line up with TRBD2. The J segment lost 4 bases and the V segment lost 5 bases, leaving 4 bases of the junction unmatched. The CDR3 contains 15 residues. CDR1 PRHDT and CDR2 FYEKMQ come from the germline V gene (reference sequence). The CDR3 sequence is CASSRGTSGYNEQFF. The CDR3 coding sequence is TGTGCCAGCAGCCGAGGGACTAGCGGATACAATGAGCAGTTCTTC.

The chain uses TRBV9 and TRBJ1-5; D possibly corresponds to TRBD1 (5 bases). The CDR3 is 13 residues long. The germline CDR1 and CDR2 sequences are SGDLS and YYNGEE. V was cut by 0 bases and J by 9 bases, with 10 bases left in between. The CDR3 spells CASSVEGRGPQHF. In DNA form, the CDR3 reads TGTGCCAGCAGCGTAGAAGGAAGGGGGCCCCAGCATTTT. Variable domain in full (rest from reference TRBV9 and TRBJ1-5): DSGVTQTPKHLITATGQRVTLRCSPRSGDLSVYWYQQSLDQGLQFLIQYYNGEERAKGNILERFSAQQFPDLHSELNLSSLELGDSALYFCASSVEGRGPQHFGDGTRLSIL.

The sample holds a few counts of this clone. This sequence joins TRBV6-5 and TRBJ2-2; no clear D gene. Germline CDR1 is MNHEY and CDR2 is SVGAGI. The length of the CDR3 is 12 residues. Trimming pared 3 bases from V and 10 bases from J, leaving 9 bases between. This chain's CDR3 is CASSYNEEELFF. The DNA of the CDR3 is TGTGCCAGCAGTTATAACGAGGAGGAGCTGTTTTTT.

This chain's CDR3 is CASSLEGRSQETQYF. CDR3 in DNA: TGCGCCAGCAGCTTGGAGGGGCGGAGCCAAGAGACCCAGTACTTC. J is TRBJ2-5 and V is TRBV5-1, with a weak D call TRBD1 (5 bases). This CDR3 has 15 residues. The ends were cut back, 0 bases at V and 1 base at J, with 10 bases in the middle. Looked up from germline, CDR1 is SGHRS and CDR2 is YFSETQ.

This chain joins TRBV15 and TRBJ2-5; TRBD1 might be the D (5 bases). Trimming stripped 1 base from V and 1 base from J, with 10 bases between. The germline V gene encodes CDR1 LNHNV and CDR2 YYDKDF (reference sequence). The CDR3 spans 15 residues. The CDR3 DNA reads TGTGCCACCAGCAGAGCACAGGAACCCCAAGAGACCCAGTACTTC. Amino acids: CATSRAQEPQETQYF.